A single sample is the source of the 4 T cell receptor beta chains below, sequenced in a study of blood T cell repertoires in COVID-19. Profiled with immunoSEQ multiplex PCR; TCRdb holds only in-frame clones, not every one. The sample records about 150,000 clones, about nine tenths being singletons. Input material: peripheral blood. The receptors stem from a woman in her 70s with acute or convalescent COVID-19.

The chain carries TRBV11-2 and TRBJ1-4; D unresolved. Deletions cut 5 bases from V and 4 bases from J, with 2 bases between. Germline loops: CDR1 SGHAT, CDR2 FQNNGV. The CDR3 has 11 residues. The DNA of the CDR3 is TGTGCCAGCAGCCGTAATGAAAAACTGTTTTTT. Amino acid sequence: CASSRNEKLFF.

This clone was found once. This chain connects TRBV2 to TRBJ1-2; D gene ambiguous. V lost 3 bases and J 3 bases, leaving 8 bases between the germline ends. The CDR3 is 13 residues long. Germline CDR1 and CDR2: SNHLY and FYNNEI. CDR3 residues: CASSEAQDYGYTF. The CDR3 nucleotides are TGTGCCAGCAGTGAGGCGCAGGACTATGGCTACACCTTC.

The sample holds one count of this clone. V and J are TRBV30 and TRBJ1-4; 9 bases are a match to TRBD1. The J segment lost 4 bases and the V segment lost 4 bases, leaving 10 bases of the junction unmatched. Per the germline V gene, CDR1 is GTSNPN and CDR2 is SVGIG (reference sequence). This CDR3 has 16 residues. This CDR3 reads CAWTLGQGTSNEKLFF. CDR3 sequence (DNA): TGTGCCTGGACCTTAGGACAGGGGACTAGTAATGAAAAACTGTTTTTT. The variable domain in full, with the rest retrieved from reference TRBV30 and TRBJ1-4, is SQTIHQWPATLVQPVGSPLSLECTVEGTSNPNLYWYRQAAGRGLQLLFYSVGIGQISSEVPQNLSASRPQDRQFILSSKKLLLSDSGFYLCAWTLGQGTSNEKLFFGSGTQLSVL.

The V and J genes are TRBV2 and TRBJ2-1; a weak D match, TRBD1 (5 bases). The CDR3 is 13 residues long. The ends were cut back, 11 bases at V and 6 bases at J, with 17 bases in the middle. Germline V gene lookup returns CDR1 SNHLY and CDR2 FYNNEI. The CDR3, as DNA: TGTGCCGATGCCCCCTGGGGCCTCAATGAGCAGTTCTTC. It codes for CADAPWGLNEQFF.